Following are 9 T cell receptor beta chains from one sample sequenced in a study of blood T cell repertoires in COVID-19. Using immunoSEQ multiplex PCR, the repertoire was profiled, and TCRdb retains in-frame clones only, with some absent. The data show around 100,000 clones, approximately 84% seen once. The source material was peripheral blood. The receptors originated from a woman in her sixties or seventies with acute or convalescent COVID-19.

The chain is built from TRBV12-3 or TRBV12-4 and TRBJ1-2, with D unclear. The CDR3 has 12 amino acids. Between the trimmed V and J ends, which lost 1 base and 4 bases, there was a span of 4 bases. The CDR3 reads CASSLDSYGYTF. CDR3 nucleotide sequence: TGTGCCAGCAGTTTAGATAGCTATGGCTACACCTTC.

V and J are TRBV28 and TRBJ2-2; D is undetermined. The ends were cut back, 3 bases at V and 4 bases at J, with 6 bases in the middle. In germline, CDR1 is MDHEN, CDR2 SYDVKM. The CDR3 totals 13 residues. CDR3 sequence: CASSLRGTGELFF. As DNA, the CDR3 is TGTGCCAGCAGTTTGAGAGGCACCGGGGAGCTGTTTTTT.

The rearrangement joins TRBV6-5 to TRBJ1-4; the match to TRBD1 covers 8 bases. CDR3 size: 15 residues. V dropped 5 bases and J dropped 4; count of bases not matched to a gene: 6. Germline V gene data show CDR1 as MNHEY and CDR2 as SVGAGI. The CDR3 protein is CASSRGTGSNEKLFF. Written as DNA, the CDR3 is TGTGCCAGCAGTAGGGGGACAGGCAGTAATGAAAAACTGTTTTTT.

The CDR3 reads CASSETGFYGYTF. The DNA for the CDR3 is TGTGCCAGCAGTGAAACAGGGTTCTATGGCTACACCTTC. The genes are TRBV6-1 and TRBJ1-2, with D perhaps TRBD1 (6 bases). V lost 2 bases to trimming and J lost 4 bases, with 8 bases between them. Looked up from germline, CDR1 is MNHNS and CDR2 is SASEGT. The CDR3 is 13 amino acids.

The J gene is TRBJ1-1, the V gene TRBV6-1; 10 nucleotides agree with TRBD1. This CDR3 comprises 15 residues. Germline CDR1 is MNHNS and CDR2 is SASEGT. J was trimmed by 4 bases and V by 3 bases; bases with no gene match: 5. The CDR3 nucleotides are TGTGCCAGCAGTGAGACAGGGGGCAAACGCACTGAAGCTTTCTTT. This translates into CASSETGGKRTEAFF.

Here the CDR3 reads CASSWGTGVGEKLFF. The CDR3 bases are TGTGCCAGCAGTTGGGGGACAGGGGTGGGAGAAAAACTGTTTTTT. The V gene is TRBV28, the J gene TRBJ1-4; 10 positions match TRBD1. This CDR3 has 15 amino acids. V trimming: 4 bases; J trimming: 8 bases; junction bases outside the gene matches: 7. Germline V gives CDR1 MDHEN, CDR2 SYDVKM.

The chain uses TRBV18 and TRBJ2-7; the match to TRBD1 covers 11 bases. CDR1 KGHSH and CDR2 LQKENI come from the germline V gene. The CDR3 totals 15 residues. V shed 2 bases, J shed 2 bases, and the junction held 2 bases outside the gene matches. CDR3 coding DNA: TGTGCCAGCTCACCAAGGACAGGGGGCCCCTACGAGCAGTACTTC. It specifies CASSPRTGGPYEQYF. The entire variable domain, with the rest obtained from reference TRBV18 and TRBJ2-7, is as follows: NAGVMQNPRHLVRRRGQEARLRCSPMKGHSHVYWYRQLPEEGLKFMVYLQKENIIDESGMPKERFSAEFPKEGPSILRIQQVVRGDSAAYFCASSPRTGGPYEQYFGPGTRLTVT.

This clone was counted only a few times. The DNA for the CDR3 is TGTGCCATTTTAGGGGTGAACACTGAAGCTTTCTTT. Protein sequence: CAILGVNTEAFF. This chain links TRBV27 with TRBJ1-1; tentative D call: TRBD1 (5 bases). This CDR3 is 12 amino acids long. Trimming pared 10 bases from V and 0 bases from J, leaving 9 bases between. Per the germline V gene, CDR1 is MNHEY and CDR2 is SMNVEV (reference sequence).

The chain links TRBV6-2 or TRBV6-3 to TRBJ1-5; D is unresolved. Between the trimmed V and J ends, which lost 4 bases and 6 bases, there was a span of 4 bases. Germline loops: CDR1 MNHEY, CDR2 SVGEGT. The CDR3 runs 11 residues. CDR3 protein: CASSSGQPQHF. The CDR3 nucleotides are TGTGCCAGCAGTTCGGGTCAGCCCCAGCATTTT.